This T cell receptor (beta chain) emerged from a study of patients and donors after allogeneic stem cell transplantation. TCRdb fed the RT-PCR reads into MiXCR, producing one record per CDR3 protein. This table holds about 57,000 distinct CDR3 sequences, 13% found once. V was shortened by 4 bases and J by 0 bases, with 10 bases between the two germline ends. CDR3 length equals 15 residues. Germline CDR1 SGHAT, CDR2 FQNNGV. A few counts support this clonotype. The rearrangement links TRBV11-2 to TRBJ2-1; D is possibly TRBD2 (6 bases). Sample: blood, either unsorted or a sorted T cell fraction (not recorded which). The receptor comes from a human donor who was either an allogeneic HSCT recipient or a stem cell or donor lymphocyte infusion donor (not recorded which). It is not recorded whose cells these are; they may come from a transplant donor. The CDR3 DNA sequence: TGTGCCAGCAGCTCCCGGGGGAGCTCCTACAATGAGCAGTTCTTC. Protein: CASSSRGSSYNEQFF.